This TCR beta chain was found in a study of blood T cells in healthy people across ages. As concerns this clonotype: Its antigen is unknown.

Study-level results: Diversity estimated from one million T cells was considered an underestimate. Using unsorted PBMCs precluded a conclusive naive versus antigen-experienced comparison.

Germline V CDR1 and CDR2: SGDLS, YYNGEE. The CDR3 runs to 12 residues. Trimming cost V 2 bases and J 13 bases, with 10 bases left between them. A second PCR, run for roughly 7 to 11 cycles, used a sample-barcoded 5' primer plus a J-beta primer mix. Sequencing recovered at least 3 million CDR3-containing paired-end reads from each sample. TCRdb re-called the 5' RACE reads through MiXCR, storing one row per CDR3 protein. The sample lists roughly 800,000 distinct CDR3 sequences, 58% occurring once. Total RNA, at least 6 micrograms per sample, came from PBMCs. The receptor comes from a young man in good health. Sequencing used blood. The V and J genes are TRBV9 and TRBJ1-6; the D is unclear. The CDR3 DNA reads as TGTGCCAGCAGCGTCTACGGTGAGCCCCTCCACTTT. Translating gives CASSVYGEPLHF.